The present T cell receptor (beta chain) was sequenced within a study of memory CD4+ T cells and cytomegalovirus serostatus. Per the study methods: After removing out-of-frame reads, over 2 million distinct TCRbeta sequences remained. TCRdb's table, derived via immunoSEQ multiplex PCR, lists solely in-frame clones and lacks some. The V and J calls and clone size come from that table; D and trimming were worked out from the DNA. The table records 50,000 to 65,000 clones, 70% to 80% of them present only once. Single viable CD3+CD4+CD8-CD45RO+ cells were sorted as the memory CD4+ T cells. Looked up from germline, CDR1 is LGHNA and CDR2 is YSLEER. The CDR3 runs to 19 residues. The trim removed 2 bases at V and 6 bases at J, leaving 13 bases unmatched.

The TCR was taken from an adult in good health and CMV-seronegative. The sequenced sample was memory CD4+ T cells from blood. The chain combines TRBV4-3 with TRBJ2-1; 13 bases match TRBD2. DNA of the CDR3: TGCGCCAGCAGCCAATACGAACTAGCGGGAGGGTGGTCCGCCAATGAGCAGTTCTTC. Amino acid sequence: CASSQYELAGGWSANEQFF.